The rows below give T cell receptor beta chains drawn from one sample of a study of T cell responses to AZD1222 COVID-19 vaccine. TCRdb's table, derived via immunoSEQ multiplex PCR, lists solely in-frame clones and lacks some. This sample has about 160,000 clones, with about nine tenths found just once. Sequenced material: peripheral blood, taken on day 0 of AZD1222 vaccination. All receptors derive from an adult in good health. Both conserved end residues are part of each CDR3. D genes are given only for firm matches. The size of a clone is reported for some rows only, either as once, few or many, or as a class for expanded clones.

clone size	D gene	V gene	CDR3 length	J gene	CDR3 DNA	CDR3 protein
.	.	TRBV27	15	TRBJ2-4	TGTGCCAGCAGTTTCGGGCAGGGACCACAAAACATTCAGTACTTC	CASSFGQGPQNIQYF
.	TRBD2	TRBV6-5	14	TRBJ2-5	TGTGCCAGCAAAACTAGCGGGGAGGCAGAGACCCAGTACTTC	CASKTSGEAETQYF
.	.	TRBV20-1	11	TRBJ1-2	TGCAGTGCAGAGAGTAACTATGGCTACACCTTC	CSAESNYGYTF
.	TRBD2	TRBV7-8	22	TRBJ2-1	TGTGCCAGCAGCTTAGGCCGACTACCGGGACTAGCGGGAGCAACGCGCTACAATGAGCAGTTCTTC	CASSLGRLPGLAGATRYNEQFF
.	.	TRBV28	18	TRBJ1-5	TGTGCCAGCAGTCTTTATTCGAGGGGCGCCCCCGGCAATCAGCCCCAGCATTTT	CASSLYSRGAPGNQPQHF
.	TRBD1	TRBV3-1/TRBV3-2	16	TRBJ2-5	TGTGCCAGCAGCCACCGGACAGGGGGCAACCAAGAGACCCAGTACTTC	CASSHRTGGNQETQYF
.	.	TRBV25-1	14	TRBJ2-3	TGTGCCAGCAACTGGGACACCTCCCCAGATACGCAGTATTTT	CASNWDTSPDTQYF
.	.	TRBV19	15	TRBJ1-4	TGTGCCAGTAGTATTGGTCAGGCCATGGCGGAAAAACTGTTTTTT	CASSIGQAMAEKLFF
.	TRBD2	TRBV28	15	TRBJ2-3	TGTGCCAGCACGAGGACTAGCGGAGGCACAGATACGCAGTATTTT	CASTRTSGGTDTQYF
once	.	TRBV20-1	11	TRBJ1-4	TGCAGCGGACGGTATAATGAAAAACTGTTTTTT	CSGRYNEKLFF
.	.	TRBV10-3	14	TRBJ1-1	TGTGCCATCAGTGAGTCTATGAGGGGCACTGAAGCTTTCTTT	CAISESMRGTEAFF
.	.	TRBV30	13	TRBJ1-5	TGTGCCTGGAGTCCCGGTCAGAATCAGCCCCAGCATTTT	CAWSPGQNQPQHF
.	.	TRBV6-5	11	TRBJ2-7	TGTGCCAGCAGACAGCAAGTTCTCGAGTACTTC	CASRQQVLEYF
once	.	TRBV7-8	16	TRBJ2-7	TGTGCCAGCAGCCCCTCCGCGGGGCGTACCACCTACGAGCAGTACTTC	CASSPSAGRTTYEQYF
.	TRBD2	TRBV19	13	TRBJ2-3	TGTGCCTGCAAGCGGGAGGGCTACGATACGCAGTATTTT	CACKREGYDTQYF
.	.	TRBV28	16	TRBJ1-1	TGTGCCAGCAGTTTACCCACTCAGGTCGGGAACACTGAAGCTTTCTTT	CASSLPTQVGNTEAFF
.	TRBD1	TRBV30	13	TRBJ1-1	TGTGCCTGGAGTGTCAGGGGGGACACTGAAGCTTTCTTT	CAWSVRGDTEAFF
.	TRBD2	TRBV4-3	16	TRBJ2-1	TGCGCCAGCAGCCAAGCTAGCGGGAGCTCCTACAATGAGCAGTTCTTC	CASSQASGSSYNEQFF
.	TRBD2	TRBV3-1/TRBV3-2	15	TRBJ2-7	TGTGCCAGCAGCCAAAAGCGGGAGGGCCGTCACGAGCAGTACTTC	CASSQKREGRHEQYF
.	TRBD2	TRBV28	18	TRBJ2-2	TGTGCCAGCAGTTTTGCAAGCGGGGGGGCTCGGAACACCGGGGAGCTGTTTTTT	CASSFASGGARNTGELFF